These 16 T cell receptor beta chains originate from one sample sequenced in a study of T cells in Graves' hyperthyroidism and ophthalmopathy. TCR beta CDR3 sequences were amplified from RNA transcripts. TCR CDR3 underwent first-round RT-PCR with the HTBI primer set. TCRdb redid the calling of the multiplex PCR reads with MiXCR, one entry per CDR3 protein. Found here are approximately 640,000 distinct CDR3 sequences, about 45% of them singletons; the top ten hold less than 9%. The sequencing input was peripheral blood or thyroid tissue (not recorded which). The receptors stem from an adult man with Graves' disease, either hyperthyroidism or ophthalmopathy (not recorded which).

The chain has TRBV7-9 and TRBJ1-1; D perhaps matches TRBD1 (5 bases). This CDR3 is built from 14 residues. Germline CDR1 and CDR2: SEHNR and FQNEAQ (reference sequence). Trimming left V 3 bases short and J 4 bases short, with 12 bases between. The CDR3 sequence is CASSLFDGGTEAFF. In DNA, the CDR3 is TGTGCCAGCAGCTTGTTTGACGGGGGCACTGAAGCTTTCTTT. The full variable domain, in which reference TRBV7-9 and TRBJ1-1 provide the parts outside the CDR3, is DTGVSQNPRHKITKRGQNVTFRCDPISEHNRLYWYRQTLGQGPEFLTYFQNEAQLEKSRLLSDRFSAERPKGSFSTLEIQRTEQGDSAMYLCASSLFDGGTEAFFGQGTRLTVV.

This clonotype was seen ten or more times. The chain uses TRBV25-1 and TRBJ1-3; D possibly corresponds to TRBD1 (5 bases). Trimming left V 5 bases short and J 0 bases short, with 8 bases between. The CDR3 runs to 14 residues. Germline CDR1 is MGHDK and CDR2 is SYGVNS. The CDR3 loop is CASSFGASGNTIYF. The CDR3 nucleotides are TGTGCCAGCAGTTTTGGGGCCTCTGGAAACACCATATATTTT.

The chain carries TRBV29-1 and TRBJ1-4, with 8 bases matching TRBD1. Germline V gene sequence: CDR1 SQVTM, CDR2 ANQGSEA. V lost 5 bases and J lost 6; bases outside the gene matches: 11. The CDR3 length is 15 residues. CDR3 in DNA: TGCAGCGTTATAAAGGACGGACAGGGATATGAAAAACTGTTTTTT. Amino acids: CSVIKDGQGYEKLFF.

This clonotype was recorded at least ten times. This chain joins TRBV24-1 and TRBJ1-5; D unresolved. Trimming shortened V by 6 bases and J by 1 base, and 6 bases separated the two germline ends. The CDR3 consists of 13 residues. Germline values: CDR1 KGHDR, CDR2 SFDVKD. CDR3 residues: CATSQDSNQPQHF. The CDR3 DNA reads as TGTGCCACCAGTCAGGACAGCAATCAGCCCCAGCATTTT.

This chain uses TRBV10-2 with TRBJ1-5; D is unclear. CDR3 size: 14 residues. Trimming removed 3 bases from V and 5 bases from J, with 11 bases in between. CDR1 and CDR2 (germline): WSHSY, SAAADI. The CDR3 region has the DNA TGCGCCAGCAGTGAAAGGACGGCGGATCAGCCCCAGCATTTT. Its protein is CASSERTADQPQHF.

A few counts support this clonotype. V and J are TRBV7-6 and TRBJ2-5; 9 bases line up with TRBD1. Germline CDR1 is SGHVS and CDR2 is FNYEAQ. After removal of 5 bases from V and 4 bases from J, the junction contained 2 bases not matched to a gene. This CDR3 contains 13 residues. The CDR3 DNA follows: TGTGCCAGCAGCGTGGGACAGGGAGAGACCCAGTACTTC. Translating gives CASSVGQGETQYF.

This clonotype was detected a few times. The V gene is TRBV24-1, the J gene TRBJ2-5; TRBD1 might be the D (6 bases). Germline V gene data show CDR1 as KGHDR and CDR2 as SFDVKD. The CDR3 loop spans 15 amino acids. Deletions cut 2 bases from V and 0 bases from J, with 9 bases between. The CDR3 coding sequence is TGTGCCACCAGTGATTGGGACAAAGACCAAGAGACCCAGTACTTC. This gives the protein CATSDWDKDQETQYF.

This clonotype appeared many times. The J gene is TRBJ1-1, the V gene TRBV7-3, with D unresolved. Between the trimmed V and J ends, which lost 6 bases and 2 bases, there was a span of 16 bases. Germline CDR1 is SGHTA and CDR2 is FQGTGA. This CDR3 comprises 15 residues. The CDR3 here is CASRYTPGKNTEAFF. CDR3 in DNA: TGTGCCAGCAGGTATACACCCGGGAAAAACACTGAAGCTTTCTTT. The variable domain in full, with the rest retrieved from reference TRBV7-3 and TRBJ1-1, is GAGVSQTPSNKVTEKGKYVELRCDPISGHTALYWYRQSLGQGPEFLIYFQGTGAADDSGLPNDRFFAVRPEGSVSTLKIQRTERGDSAVYLCASRYTPGKNTEAFFGQGTRLTVV.

This clonotype was recorded a few times. The V call is TRBV7-8, the J call TRBJ1-1; no firm D call. The CDR3 consists of 14 residues. V shed 2 bases and J shed 1 base, with 8 bases lying between them. The germline V gene has CDR1 SGHVS and CDR2 FQNEAQ. The CDR3 DNA sequence: TGTGCCAGCAGCTTAATGATGGCGAACACTGAAGCTTTCTTT. It yields the protein CASSLMMANTEAFF.

The chain is built from TRBV7-9 and TRBJ1-4; tentative D call: TRBD1 (6 bases). CDR1 SEHNR and CDR2 FQNEAQ come from the germline V gene (reference sequence). The length of the CDR3 is 18 residues. Trimming cost V 7 bases and J 0 bases, with 21 bases left between them. CDR3 region: CASTPRDPGHATNEKLFF. CDR3 nucleotides: TGTGCCAGCACCCCCAGGGACCCGGGACACGCAACTAATGAAAAACTGTTTTTT.

The CDR3 here is CASSQGRTETQYF. The CDR3 DNA sequence: TGTGCCAGCAGCCAAGGTCGAACGGAGACCCAGTACTTC. This chain connects TRBV14 to TRBJ2-5; D gene unclear. From germline, CDR1 is SGHDN and CDR2 FVKESK. The CDR3 has 13 residues. Between the trimmed V and J ends, which lost 1 base and 5 bases, there was a span of 8 bases.

The V gene is TRBV20-1, the J gene TRBJ1-2; no clear D gene. The CDR3 sequence is 13 residues long. The V gene's germline CDR1 is DFQATT and CDR2 SNEGSKA (reference sequence). Between the trimmed V and J ends, which lost 4 bases and 1 base, there was a span of 10 bases. CDR3 nucleotides: TGCAGTGCTATCGAAGGGTTTAACTATGGCTACACCTTC. As protein: CSAIEGFNYGYTF.

Worth noting for this clonotype: The junction departs from germline at one end; a sequencing error may be responsible. The J gene is TRBJ1-2, the V gene TRBV24-1; D is uncertain. Germline V CDR1 and CDR2: KGHDR, SFDVKD. This CDR3 region has 14 residues. CDR3 coding DNA: TGTGCCAGCAGTTCGTTGGTGGCGGGGTCTGGCTACACCTTC. Residues: CASSSLVAGSGYTF.

J is TRBJ2-7 and V is TRBV7-9, with 10 bases aligning to TRBD1. The CDR3 loop spans 14 amino acids. Germline loops: CDR1 SEHNR, CDR2 FQNEAQ (reference sequence). V shed 5 bases, J shed 4 bases, and the junction held 5 bases outside the gene matches. DNA for the CDR3: TGTGCCAGCAGCCAACGGGGACAGGGGTACGAGCAGTACTTC. It yields the protein CASSQRGQGYEQYF.

The chain combines TRBV29-1 with TRBJ2-3; 11 bases align to TRBD2. V was pared by 7 bases and J by 5 bases, with 11 bases of the junction left unmatched. This CDR3 is 15 amino acids long. Germline V lookup: CDR1 SQVTM, CDR2 ANQGSEA. The CDR3, as DNA: TGCAGCGCGCGACGAAGACTAGCGGGACAAGATACGCAGTATTTT. It translates to CSARRRLAGQDTQYF.

This chain links TRBV11-2 with TRBJ1-1, with 8 bases lining up with TRBD1. With 5 bases clipped from V and 4 bases from J, the junction kept 9 bases outside the gene matches. Germline CDR1 and CDR2: SGHAT and FQNNGV. The CDR3 covers 15 residues. This chain's CDR3 is CASSKDQGASTEAFF. The CDR3 nucleotides are TGTGCCAGCAGCAAAGACCAGGGGGCGAGCACTGAAGCTTTCTTT.